Shown below are 28 T cell receptor beta chains from a single sample sequenced in a study of T cell clonality in common variable immunodeficiency. Study results and limitations: Reportedly, TCR beta sequences from common variable immunodeficiency showed fewer deletions and N-nucleotide insertions.

Their antigens remain unidentified. Sequencing used immunoSEQ multiplex PCR; TCRdb keeps in-frame clones, though not all of them. The sample holds fewer than 20,000 clones, and no clone turns up only once. Sequenced: peripheral blood mononuclear cells. The receptors here all came from a human donor with common variable immunodeficiency.

This clone was found many times. The CDR3 end falls 3 residues outside the read, so it is completed with the germline J gene. This chain connects TRBV14 to TRBJ1-6; tentative D call: TRBD1 (5 bases). This CDR3 spans 13 amino acids. The germline V and J ends were trimmed by 1 base and 10 bases, with 8 bases remaining between them. Germline V gene sequence: CDR1 SGHDN, CDR2 FVKESK. The CDR3 DNA, read in part, is TGTGCCAGCAGCCAAGCCAGGGAATCACCC. Translating gives CASSQARESP. The complete CDR3 reads CASSQARESPLHF.

In regard to this clone: Coverage ceases 3 residues before the CDR3 finishes, and the germline J gene fills in the end. The chain has TRBV20-1 and TRBJ1-3; 7 bases fit TRBD1. The ends lost 3 bases at V and 4 bases at J; junction bases unmatched: 6. Germline CDR1 reads DFQATT; CDR2 reads SNEGSKA (reference sequence). CDR3 length equals 14 residues. CDR3 sequence: CSARGPGQGNTIYF. Incomplete CDR3 DNA: TGCAGTGCTAGGGGACCGGGACAGGGAAACACC.

This clone has just a few counts. This CDR3 is CASSLGTVIYGYTF. The DNA read from the CDR3 is TGTGCCAGCAGCTTAGGGACAGTAATCTATGGC. This sequence joins TRBV7-8 and TRBJ1-2; D may be TRBD1 (6 bases). With the read ending 3 residues before the CDR3 end, the germline J gene is used to fill in that end. CDR1 is SGHVS and CDR2 is FQNEAQ in the germline V gene. Trimming left V 1 base short and J 4 bases short, with 10 bases between. CDR3 length equals 14 residues.

Judged by abundance, this clone is medium-sized. The DNA ends 3 residues before the CDR3 does, and the rest of the CDR3 is filled in from the germline J gene. The chain combines TRBV5-1 with TRBJ2-1; D is possibly TRBD1 (6 bases). With 4 bases removed from V and 1 base from J, the gap between germline ends came to 12 bases. The CDR3 runs 15 residues. Germline loops: CDR1 SGHRS, CDR2 YFSETQ. CDR3 in amino acids: CASSQGQGSYNEQFF. Partial CDR3 DNA: TGCGCCAGCAGCCAGGGGCAGGGATCCTACAATGAG. The complete variable domain, with remaining parts taken from reference TRBV5-1 and TRBJ2-1, reads KAGVTQTPRYLIKTRGQQVTLSCSPISGHRSVSWYQQTPGQGLQFLFEYFSETQRNKGNFPGRFSGRQFSNSRSEMNVSTLELGDSALYLCASSQGQGSYNEQFFGPGTRLTVL.

This clone was counted ten times or more. The missing CDR3 end, 3 residues past where the read stops, is filled in from the germline J gene. The chain couples TRBV5-1 to TRBJ1-4; weak D call: TRBD1 (5 bases). Germline V CDR1 and CDR2: SGHRS, YFSETQ. With 4 bases removed from V and 6 bases from J, the gap between germline ends came to 13 bases. The CDR3 has 14 residues. CDR3 DNA (partial): TGCGCCAGCAGCGGGACTCGAGGGGATGAAAAA. Translated, it gives CASSGTRGDEK. The full CDR3 sequence reads CASSGTRGDEKLFF. The full variable domain, completed using reference TRBV5-1 and TRBJ1-4, is KAGVTQTPRYLIKTRGQQVTLSCSPISGHRSVSWYQQTPGQGLQFLFEYFSETQRNKGNFPGRFSGRQFSNSRSEMNVSTLELGDSALYLCASSGTRGDEKLFFGSGTQLSVL.

This clone was counted many times. Coverage ceases 3 residues before the CDR3 finishes, and the germline J gene fills in the end. The chain couples TRBV18 to TRBJ1-3, with TRBD1 as a possible D gene (6 bases). The CDR3 spans 15 residues. Trimming took off 3 bases at V and 0 bases at J, with 9 bases between the two ends. Germline V lookup: CDR1 KGHSH, CDR2 LQKENI. Partial CDR3 DNA: TGTGCCAGCTCACCCGAGGGGGTCTCTGGAAACACC. This codes for CASSPEGVSGNT. The CDR3 as a whole reads CASSPEGVSGNTIYF.

Only a few counts were recorded for this clone. The read ends 3 residues shy of where the CDR3 ends; the end is completed using the germline J gene. V gene TRBV7-3 combines with J gene TRBJ2-2, with no clear D. Germline CDR1 and CDR2: SGHTA and FQGTGA. V was clipped by 5 bases and J by 5 bases, with 6 bases between them. This CDR3 is 12 amino acids long. The DNA read from the CDR3 is TGTGCCAGCAGCCAAGGGACCGGGGAG. Translation gives CASSQGTGE. In full, the CDR3 reads CASSQGTGELFF.

Note on this clone: The read falls 3 residues short of the CDR3 end, and the missing part is taken from the germline J gene. The gene calls are TRBV6-1 and TRBJ2-5, with TRBD1 identical over 10 bases. This CDR3 has 15 residues. The J segment lost 5 bases and the V segment lost 4 bases, leaving 7 bases of the junction unmatched. Looked up from germline, CDR1 is MNHNS and CDR2 is SASEGT. The CDR3 bases that were read are TGTGCCAGCAGTGGGGAGACAGGGGGCGCGGAGACC. Translation gives CASSGETGGAET. The whole CDR3 protein is CASSGETGGAETQYF.

This clone was observed a few times. The read ends 3 residues shy of where the CDR3 ends; the end is completed using the germline J gene. The rearrangement links TRBV20-1 to TRBJ2-1; 9 bases align to TRBD2. This CDR3 contains 13 residues. V lost 3 bases to trimming and J lost 6 bases; unmatched junction nucleotides: 3. Germline lookup yields CDR1 DFQATT and CDR2 SNEGSKA (reference sequence). Here the CDR3 reads CSASASGANEQFF. The DNA read from the CDR3 is TGCAGTGCTAGCGCTAGCGGGGCCAATGAG.

The CDR3 bases that were read are TGTGCCAGTACGGGGGGTTGGACAGATACG. Translating it yields CASTGGWTDT. In full, the CDR3 reads CASTGGWTDTQYF. This chain uses TRBV19 with TRBJ2-3, with 7 bases aligning to TRBD2. The observed sequence ends 3 residues before the CDR3 terminus, with the missing tail filled in from the germline J gene. This CDR3 has 13 residues. Germline V gives CDR1 LNHDA, CDR2 SQIVND (reference sequence). With 7 bases clipped from V and 3 bases from J, the junction kept 4 bases outside the gene matches.

This clone was detected a few times. Read sequence stops 3 residues before the CDR3 end, and the germline J gene provides the missing end. The V and J genes are TRBV7-9 and TRBJ1-3; D gene ambiguous. Germline V CDR1 and CDR2: SEHNR, FQNEAQ (reference sequence). This CDR3 region has 15 residues. V was pared by 1 base and J by 4 bases, with 11 bases between. The CDR3: CASSLVAAAGNTIYF. The covered CDR3 bases are TGTGCCAGCAGCTTAGTTGCGGCGGCCGGAAACACC. Supplemented by reference TRBV7-9 and TRBJ1-3, the full variable domain reads DTGVSQNPRHKITKRGQNVTFRCDPISEHNRLYWYRQTLGQGPEFLTYFQNEAQLEKSRLLSDRFSAERPKGSFSTLEIQRTEQGDSAMYLCASSLVAAAGNTIYFGEGSWLTVV.

There are a few counts of this clone. The junction shows a germline mismatch at one end, possibly a read error. The DNA ends 3 residues before the CDR3 does, and the rest of the CDR3 is filled in from the germline J gene. The chain combines TRBV7-7 with TRBJ2-2; a weak D match, TRBD1 (5 bases). There are 14 residues in the CDR3. The germline CDR1 and CDR2 sequences are SSHAT and FNYEAQ (reference sequence). CDR3 DNA, as far as it was read: TGTGCTAGCAGCCCAGTCACAGGTGCCGGGGAG. Its translation: CASSPVTGAGE. From start to end, the CDR3 is CASSPVTGAGELFF.

CDR3 residues: CASSLGQGVVNTEAFF. The DNA read from the CDR3 is TGTGCCAGTAGTTTAGGACAGGGAGTGGTGAACACTGAA. The gene calls are TRBV19 and TRBJ1-1; 8 nucleotides agree with TRBD1. The read falls 3 residues short of the CDR3 end, and the missing part is taken from the germline J gene. The CDR3 is made up of 16 amino acids. Germline CDR1 LNHDA, CDR2 SQIVND (reference sequence). Unmatched junction bases numbered 8, after V lost 5 bases and J lost 0 bases.

In this sample, this clone turned up many times. The sequenced fragment ends 3 residues before the CDR3 boundary, so the rest is inferred from the germline J gene. This chain links TRBV18 with TRBJ1-1; possibly TRBD1 for D (6 bases). CDR3 length: 14 amino acids. CDR1 and CDR2 (germline): KGHSH, LQKENI. Trimming stripped 5 bases from V and 5 bases from J, with 15 bases between. The chain's CDR3 is CASSSGFRGTEAFF. The CDR3 bases that were read are TGTGCCAGCTCATCGGGATTTAGGGGGACTGAA.

Worth noting for this clone: Read sequence stops 3 residues before the CDR3 end, and the germline J gene provides the missing end. The chain has TRBV19 and TRBJ1-2, with D tentatively TRBD1 (6 bases). The CDR3 spans 16 residues. Germline V CDR1 and CDR2: LNHDA, SQIVND (reference sequence). V was cut by 7 bases and J by 2 bases, with 20 bases left in between. The CDR3 bases that were read are TGTGCCAGTAACTTGGGAATTACAGGGTACAACTATGGC. Translating gives CASNLGITGYNYG. The complete CDR3 sequence is CASNLGITGYNYGYTF.

Sample share makes this clone medium-sized (0.01 to 0.1%). The read gets to within 3 residues of the CDR3 end, and the germline J gene fills in the rest. V usage is TRBV9 and J usage is TRBJ1-1, with D perhaps TRBD1 (5 bases). The germline V gene has CDR1 SGDLS and CDR2 YYNGEE. Trimming removed 3 bases from V and 4 bases from J, with 13 bases in between. The CDR3 totals 14 residues. CDR3 amino acids: CASSGVLGGTEAFF. The sequenced CDR3 bases are TGTGCCAGCAGCGGAGTTCTGGGGGGCACTGAA.

Worth noting for this clone: The sequence runs out 3 residues before the end of the CDR3; the remainder is reconstructed from the germline J gene. The chain couples TRBV7-9 to TRBJ1-2, with D maybe TRBD1 (6 bases). The CDR3 spans 15 residues. The V gene lost 3 bases and the J gene lost 0 bases, with 11 bases spanning the gap. The germline V gene has CDR1 SEHNR and CDR2 FQNEAQ (reference sequence). The sequenced CDR3 bases are TGTGCCAGCAGCTTTGCAGGGGAAGCTAACTATGGC. Residues: CASSFAGEANYG. The full-length CDR3 reads as CASSFAGEANYGYTF.

This clone appeared many times. The read ends 3 residues before the CDR3 terminus; that terminus is restored from the germline J gene. The J gene is TRBJ1-1, the V gene TRBV7-9, with 10 positions matching TRBD1. Germline CDR1 and CDR2: SEHNR and FQNEAQ (reference sequence). This CDR3 has 13 amino acids. V gave up 6 bases and J gave up 4 bases; unmatched junction bases: 2. This chain's CDR3 is CASRRTGGTEAFF. CDR3 DNA (partial): TGTGCCAGCAGACGGACAGGGGGCACTGAA.

In this sample, this clone turned up a few times. The read finishes 3 residues shy of the CDR3 end, and the germline J gene is used to complete it. The rearrangement uses TRBV7-2 and TRBJ2-1; maybe TRBD2 (5 bases). Looked up from germline, CDR1 is SGHTA and CDR2 is FQGNSA. With 5 bases removed from V and 4 bases from J, the gap between germline ends came to 12 bases. CDR3 size: 14 residues. CDR3 bases read: TGTGCCAGCAGCGAGGCGGGCTCTTACAATGAG. Encoded protein: CASSEAGSYNE. In full, the CDR3 is CASSEAGSYNEQFF.

A note on this clone: Read sequence stops 3 residues before the CDR3 end, and the germline J gene provides the missing end. V usage is TRBV2 and J usage is TRBJ2-3; 7 nucleotides align to TRBD2. The length of the CDR3 is 13 residues. J lost 5 bases, V lost 5 bases, and 4 bases had no gene match. From germline, CDR1 is SNHLY and CDR2 FYNNEI. CDR3: CASSYGGRDTQYF. The part of the CDR3 DNA that was read is TGTGCCAGCAGTTACGGGGGGAGAGATACG.

This clone was seen a handful of times. With the read ending 3 residues before the CDR3 end, the germline J gene is used to fill in that end. The chain has TRBV6-2 or TRBV6-3 and TRBJ2-1; a weak D match, TRBD2 (6 bases). Trimming shortened V by 7 bases and J by 2 bases, and 12 bases separated the two germline ends. The CDR3 has 14 residues. The germline CDR1 and CDR2 sequences are MNHEY and SVGEGT. The CDR3 bases that were read are TGTGCCAGCAAAAAGCGGGTGCCCTACAATGAG. Translated: CASKKRVPYNE. The entire CDR3 is CASKKRVPYNEQFF.

This clone has more than one count but fewer than ten. The read ends 3 residues early relative to the CDR3; the germline J gene fills the gap. The J gene is TRBJ2-7, the V gene TRBV11-2, with 9 bases lining up with TRBD1. The J segment lost 3 bases and the V segment lost 3 bases, leaving 3 bases of the junction unmatched. There are 14 residues in the CDR3. Germline CDR1 SGHAT, CDR2 FQNNGV. CDR3 protein: CASSLTGGGYEQYF. The covered CDR3 bases are TGTGCCAGCAGCTTGACAGGGGGGGGCTACGAG.

This clone was observed a handful of times. The read falls 3 residues short of the CDR3 end, and the missing part is taken from the germline J gene. The V call is TRBV20-1, the J call TRBJ1-2; no definite D call. The length of the CDR3 is 10 residues. Germline loops: CDR1 DFQATT, CDR2 SNEGSKA (reference sequence). Trimming stripped 6 bases from V and 1 base from J, with 3 bases between. Partial CDR3 DNA: TGCAGTGCCCTTAACTATGGC. Protein sequence: CSALNYG. The CDR3, in full, reads CSALNYGYTF.

This clone has a handful of counts. The observed sequence ends 3 residues before the CDR3 terminus, with the missing tail filled in from the germline J gene. The chain recombines TRBV30 with TRBJ2-7; no reliable D call. Germline CDR1 and CDR2: GTSNPN and SVGIG (reference sequence). V dropped 2 bases and J dropped 0 bases, with 11 bases sitting between them. This CDR3 contains 14 residues. The CDR3 bases that were read are TGTGCCTGGAGTCCTGCCAGGAGCTCCTACGAG. Translation: CAWSPARSSYE. In full, the CDR3 reads CAWSPARSSYEQYF. The whole variable domain, filled in from reference TRBV30 and TRBJ2-7, reads SQTIHQWPATLVQPVGSPLSLECTVEGTSNPNLYWYRQAAGRGLQLLFYSVGIGQISSEVPQNLSASRPQDRQFILSSKKLLLSDSGFYLCAWSPARSSYEQYFGPGTRLTVT.

This clone was seen many times. Read sequence stops 3 residues before the CDR3 end, and the germline J gene provides the missing end. The J gene is TRBJ1-6, the V gene TRBV13; 7 bases map to TRBD1. This CDR3 has 16 amino acids. V lost 4 bases, J lost 7 bases, and 10 bases stayed unmatched. Germline CDR1 reads PRHDT; CDR2 reads FYEKMQ (reference sequence). The CDR3 DNA, read in part, is TGTGCCAGCAGCTCCGGACAGGAAATTTCGAATTCACCC. Residues: CASSSGQEISNSP. The full-length CDR3 reads as CASSSGQEISNSPLHF.

A remark on this clone: The CDR3 goes on 3 residues after the read ends, and that part is filled in from the germline J gene. This chain connects TRBV5-1 to TRBJ2-5, with 8 bases matching TRBD2. Germline assignment: CDR1 SGHRS and CDR2 YFSETQ. The CDR3 length is 13 residues. V shed 2 bases and J 3 bases; nucleotides not matched to a gene: 0. The covered CDR3 bases are TGCGCCAGCAGCTTCGGGGGGGAAGAGACC. Its translation: CASSFGGEET. The CDR3 as a whole reads CASSFGGEETQYF.

The sample holds a few counts of this clone. The CDR3 end lies 3 residues beyond the end of the read and is filled in from the germline J gene. This chain joins TRBV20-1 and TRBJ2-7; TRBD2 agrees at 8 bases. The germline gives CDR1 DFQATT, CDR2 SNEGSKA (reference sequence). The J segment lost 2 bases and the V segment lost 6 bases, leaving 6 bases of the junction unmatched. The CDR3 runs 13 residues. This CDR3 reads CSAPDGGAYEQYF. The sequenced part of the CDR3 DNA is TGCAGTGCCCCGGACGGGGGGGCCTACGAG.

Comments on this clone: A read error may account for a junction end that differs from germline. The missing CDR3 end, 3 residues past where the read stops, is filled in from the germline J gene. This same CDR3 is encoded by further DNA sequences in the sample. This chain uses TRBV18 with TRBJ1-4; D is uncertain. CDR1 and CDR2 (germline): KGHSH, LQKENI. This CDR3 comprises 16 residues. The CDR3 bases that were read are TGTGCCAGCTCGCCACCAAATCCAGGTATTCGTGAAAAA. It is translated as CASSPPNPGIREK. The entire CDR3 is CASSPPNPGIREKLFF.